This T cell receptor beta chain was documented in a study of technical replicates of blood from four donors. Using immunoSEQ multiplex PCR, the repertoire was profiled, and TCRdb retains in-frame clones only, with some absent. This repertoire shows under 90,000 clones, 85% to 95% found once; its top ten account for about 0.24%. The CDR3 has 12 amino acids. The ends were cut back, 3 bases at V and 4 bases at J, with 7 bases in the middle. Germline assignment: CDR1 MDHEN and CDR2 SYDVKM. The chain links TRBV28 to TRBJ2-7; a possible D gene is TRBD1 (5 bases). Sequenced input: T cells isolated from PBMCs. The clonotype was recovered from a human donor in good health. CDR3 DNA: TGTGCCAGCAGTTTGTACAGGTACGAGCAGTACTTC. Its translation: CASSLYRYEQYF.